Below are 17 T cell receptor beta chains sequenced from a single sample in a study of T cell changes during pregnancy in multiple sclerosis. TCRdb's copy holds only in-frame clones and misses some; the assay was immunoSEQ multiplex PCR. The repertoire holds tens of thousands of clones, with over 90% as singletons. The sequenced sample was CD4+ T cells from peripheral blood mononuclear cells, obtained in the second trimester of pregnancy. The receptors shown here come from a female donor with multiple sclerosis, enrolled in a pregnancy study.

The chain has TRBV15 and TRBJ2-5; 7 bases are shared with TRBD1. The CDR3 covers 14 residues. Germline V gene lookup returns CDR1 LNHNV and CDR2 YYDKDF (reference sequence). V shed 3 bases and J 1 base; nucleotides not matched to a gene: 2. CDR3 sequence: CATSSEGAQETQYF. The CDR3, as DNA: TGTGCCACCAGCAGTGAGGGGGCCCAAGAGACCCAGTACTTC.

This rearrangement joins TRBV7-8 to TRBJ1-1; a weak D match, TRBD1 (6 bases). V was shortened by 3 bases and J by 6 bases, with 20 bases between the two germline ends. The CDR3 runs to 16 residues. The germline V gene has CDR1 SGHVS and CDR2 FQNEAQ. The CDR3 DNA is TGTGCCAGCAGCTTTAGGGCGGGGGCCCGCTTCGCTGAAGCTTTCTTT. Translated: CASSFRAGARFAEAFF.

The gene calls are TRBV6-6 and TRBJ2-7; tentatively, D is TRBD1 (6 bases). Germline V gives CDR1 MNHNY, CDR2 SVGAGI (reference sequence). This CDR3 is built from 14 residues. The V gene lost 2 bases and the J gene lost 0 bases, with 8 bases spanning the gap. Written as DNA, the CDR3 is TGTGCCAGCAGTTACACGACAGGCTCCTACGAGCAGTACTTC. Translation: CASSYTTGSYEQYF.

J is TRBJ1-2 and V is TRBV19; no firm D call. The CDR3 covers 16 residues. Germline V CDR1 and CDR2: LNHDA, SQIVND (reference sequence). Trimming took 0 bases from V and 1 from J, leaving 12 bases between them. The CDR3 loop is CASSIDYSVDNYGYTF. The CDR3 bases are TGTGCCAGTAGTATAGATTATTCAGTTGATAACTATGGCTACACCTTC.

The chain uses TRBV11-2 and TRBJ1-4, with 9 bases aligning to TRBD1. Germline CDR1 and CDR2: SGHAT and FQNNGV. V lost 4 bases to trimming and J lost 6 bases; unmatched junction nucleotides: 9. The CDR3 covers 16 residues. This CDR3 reads CASSSGTGSIDEKLFF. The CDR3 nucleotides read TGTGCCAGCAGCTCTGGGACAGGGTCAATCGATGAAAAACTGTTTTTT. The entire variable domain, with the rest obtained from reference TRBV11-2 and TRBJ1-4, is as follows: EAGVAQSPRYKIIEKRQSVAFWCNPISGHATLYWYQQILGQGPKLLIQFQNNGVVDDSQLPKDRFSAERLKGVDSTLKIQPAKLEDSAVYLCASSSGTGSIDEKLFFGSGTQLSVL.

V usage is TRBV9 and J usage is TRBJ1-2; the D gene is possibly TRBD1 (6 bases). Per the germline V gene, CDR1 is SGDLS and CDR2 is YYNGEE. Trimming shortened V by 0 bases and J by 8 bases, and 17 bases separated the two germline ends. This CDR3 contains 15 residues. The CDR3 bases are TGTGCCAGCAGCGTAGGATCAGGGGCGCGATTCGGCTACACCTTC. It is translated as CASSVGSGARFGYTF.

The chain uses TRBV6-5 and TRBJ2-7; 10 nucleotides align to TRBD2. Per the germline V gene, CDR1 is MNHEY and CDR2 is SVGAGI. J was trimmed by 2 bases and V by 4 bases; bases with no gene match: 5. This CDR3 is 15 amino acids long. CDR3 DNA sequence: TGTGCCAGCAGTTCCGTAGCGGGGGGTCCCTACGAGCAGTACTTC. Amino acid sequence: CASSSVAGGPYEQYF.

The chain carries TRBV19 and TRBJ1-2; a weak D match, TRBD1 (5 bases). CDR1 LNHDA and CDR2 SQIVND come from the germline V gene (reference sequence). The V and J ends lost 5 bases and 6 bases respectively, with 7 bases between them. The CDR3 sequence is 11 residues long. The CDR3 DNA is TGTGCCAGTAGTTTGGGGCATGGCTACACCTTC. Amino acids: CASSLGHGYTF. Using reference TRBV19 and TRBJ1-2 for the parts outside the CDR3, the full variable domain is DGGITQSPKYLFRKEGQNVTLSCEQNLNHDAMYWYRQDPGQGLRLIYYSQIVNDFQKGDIAEGYSVSREKKESFPLTVTSAQKNPTAFYLCASSLGHGYTFGSGTRLTVV.

The V gene is TRBV2, the J gene TRBJ1-2, with a possible D match to TRBD1 (6 bases). Trimming removed 2 bases at V and 5 bases at J, with 9 bases between. Per the germline V gene, CDR1 is SNHLY and CDR2 is FYNNEI. The CDR3 spans 13 residues. The CDR3 DNA is TGTGCCAGCAGTGAATTGCAGGGGTATGGCTACACCTTC. Translation: CASSELQGYGYTF.

This clone has more than one count but fewer than ten. The chain couples TRBV30 to TRBJ1-5, with D unresolved. The CDR3 consists of 15 residues. The V gene lost 6 bases and the J gene lost 3 bases, with 18 bases spanning the gap. Germline V CDR1 and CDR2: GTSNPN, SVGIG (reference sequence). The CDR3 coding sequence is TGTGCCTGTTCTTTAGACGGGAGATTCAATCAGCCCCAGCATTTT. Residues: CACSLDGRFNQPQHF.

The chain employs TRBV28 and TRBJ2-1, with 7 bases lining up with TRBD2. Germline V gene data show CDR1 as MDHEN and CDR2 as SYDVKM. There are 12 residues in the CDR3. The V and J ends lost 3 bases and 9 bases, in that order; junction bases with no gene match: 2. CDR3 in amino acids: CASSFGEGEQFF. The CDR3 DNA follows: TGTGCCAGCAGTTTCGGGGAGGGTGAGCAGTTCTTC.

The rearrangement links TRBV7-3 to TRBJ1-2; D might be TRBD1 (5 bases). The CDR3 runs 13 residues. Trimming shortened V by 3 bases and J by 6 bases, and 11 bases separated the two germline ends. Germline CDR1 SGHTA, CDR2 FQGTGA. CDR3: CASSLGGDHGYTF. The CDR3 DNA sequence: TGTGCCAGCAGCTTGGGAGGGGACCATGGCTACACCTTC.

This rearrangement joins TRBV11-2 to TRBJ1-2; TRBD1 might be the D (6 bases). There are 13 residues in the CDR3. V dropped 5 bases and J dropped 4 bases, with 11 bases sitting between them. Germline CDR1 reads SGHAT; CDR2 reads FQNNGV. The CDR3 spells CASSPDSFYGYTF. Here the CDR3 DNA reads TGTGCCAGCAGCCCGGACAGTTTCTATGGCTACACCTTC.

The CDR3 sequence is CASSYSRASGANVLTF. The CDR3 nucleotides read TGTGCCAGCAGTTACTCGAGGGCCTCTGGGGCCAACGTCCTGACTTTC. V and J are TRBV6-5 and TRBJ2-6; D possibly corresponds to TRBD2 (5 bases). The V gene's germline CDR1 is MNHEY and CDR2 SVGAGI. This CDR3 is built from 16 residues. Trimming removed 0 bases from V and 0 bases from J, with 6 bases in between.

J is TRBJ2-7 and V is TRBV7-9; D possibly corresponds to TRBD1 (8 bases). CDR1 is SEHNR and CDR2 is FQNEAQ in the germline V gene (reference sequence). With 4 bases removed from V and 5 bases from J, the gap between germline ends came to 15 bases. The CDR3 runs to 14 residues. This CDR3 reads CASSSDREGHEQYF. DNA for the CDR3: TGTGCCAGCAGCTCGGACAGGGAGGGCCACGAGCAGTACTTC.

This clone is a singleton in its sample. J is TRBJ2-3 and V is TRBV4-1; 9 bases are a match to TRBD2. V lost 4 bases, J lost 1 base, and 3 bases stayed unmatched. CDR1 and CDR2 (germline): MGHRA, YSYEKL. The CDR3 has 15 residues. In DNA form, the CDR3 reads TGCGCCAGCAGCCTCAGACTAGCGGGCACAGATACGCAGTATTTT. It is translated as CASSLRLAGTDTQYF.

The chain joins TRBV9 to TRBJ1-5; 7 bases are shared with TRBD1. J lost 3 bases, V lost 5 bases, and 8 bases had no gene match. Germline-derived CDR1 and CDR2 are SGDLS and YYNGEE. CDR3 length: 15 residues. The CDR3 region has the DNA TGTGCCAGCAGTCAATCCGGGACAGTCAATCAGCCCCAGCATTTT. Its translation is CASSQSGTVNQPQHF.